This T cell receptor (beta chain) was obtained from a study of blood T cell repertoires in COVID-19. At the level of the study: Italy, Spain and the United States were the sources of the convalescent and acute COVID-19 samples.

Assignment of participants to cohorts was predicated upon participant-reported clinical history. A COVID-19 case had been met by exposed participants during the 2 weeks before study entry. V was trimmed by 1 base and J by 2 bases, leaving 7 bases between them. Germline V gives CDR1 SGHNT, CDR2 YENEEA. This CDR3 spans 14 amino acids. Some clones are missing from TCRdb's copy, which holds only in-frame ones; the method was immunoSEQ multiplex PCR. The data contain around 170,000 clones, about 80% of them seen just once; the ten biggest clones take up 13% to 15%. Source material: PBMCs or T cells enriched from blood (not recorded which). The chain employs TRBV11-3 and TRBJ2-3, with D possibly matching TRBD2 (5 bases). This TCR derives from a man in his sixties who had been exposed to COVID-19. The CDR3 sequence is CASSLVSVTDTQYF. The CDR3 nucleotides are TGTGCCAGCAGCTTAGTTAGCGTCACAGATACGCAGTATTTT.